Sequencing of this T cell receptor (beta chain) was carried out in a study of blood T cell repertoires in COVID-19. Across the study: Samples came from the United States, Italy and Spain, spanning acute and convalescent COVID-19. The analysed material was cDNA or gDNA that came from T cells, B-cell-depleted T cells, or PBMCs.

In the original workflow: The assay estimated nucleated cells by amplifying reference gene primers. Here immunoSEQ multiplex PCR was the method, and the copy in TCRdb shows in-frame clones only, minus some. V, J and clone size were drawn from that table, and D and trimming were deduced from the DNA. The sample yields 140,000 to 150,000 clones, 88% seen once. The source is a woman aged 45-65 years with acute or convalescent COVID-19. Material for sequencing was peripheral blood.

The CDR3 here is CASSLGTSGSYAGELFF. The CDR3 region has the DNA TGTGCCAGCAGCTTGGGGACTAGCGGGAGCTATGCCGGGGAGCTGTTTTTT. The J gene is TRBJ2-2, the V gene TRBV5-6; 13 positions match TRBD2. Trimming took 0 bases from V and 6 from J; bases not matched to a gene: 5. CDR3 size: 17 residues. The germline V gene encodes CDR1 SGHDT and CDR2 YYEEEE.